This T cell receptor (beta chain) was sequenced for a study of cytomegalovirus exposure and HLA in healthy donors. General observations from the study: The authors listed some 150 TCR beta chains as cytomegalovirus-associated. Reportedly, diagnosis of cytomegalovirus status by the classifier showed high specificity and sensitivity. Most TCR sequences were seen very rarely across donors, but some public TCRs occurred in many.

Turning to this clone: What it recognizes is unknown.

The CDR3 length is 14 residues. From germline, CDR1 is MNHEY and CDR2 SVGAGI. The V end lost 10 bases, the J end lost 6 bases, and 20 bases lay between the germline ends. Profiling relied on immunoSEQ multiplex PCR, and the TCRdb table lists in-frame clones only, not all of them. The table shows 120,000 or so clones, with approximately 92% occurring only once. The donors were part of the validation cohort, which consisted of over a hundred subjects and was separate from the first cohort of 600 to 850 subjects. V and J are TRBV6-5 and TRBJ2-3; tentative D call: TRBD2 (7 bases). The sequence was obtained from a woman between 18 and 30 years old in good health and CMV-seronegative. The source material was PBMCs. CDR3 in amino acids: CATKGGGAPDTQYF. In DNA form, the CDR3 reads TGTGCCACCAAGGGGGGGGGCGCACCCGATACGCAGTATTTT.